The clone carrying this T cell receptor (beta chain) has ten or more counts. CDR1 DFQATT and CDR2 SNEGSKA come from the germline V gene (reference sequence). This CDR3 spans 13 amino acids. V trimming: 5 bases; J trimming: 7 bases; junction bases outside the gene matches: 5. This entry comes from a study of T-cell reconstitution after alpha-beta-depleted transplantation in children. Unique molecular identifiers were incorporated when the TCRbeta library was constructed. MiXCR, run by TCRdb on the PCR reads, gives a single entry per CDR3 protein. The data contain hundreds of thousands of distinct CDR3 sequences, 15% to 20% of them singletons.

The V and J genes are TRBV20-1 and TRBJ2-1; 10 bases align to TRBD2. This TCR came from a human donor who donated a stem cell graft to a child with acute myeloid leukemia. Sample: PBMCs from the stem cell graft donor, taken from the stem cell graft. CDR3 bases: TGCAGTGCTCGAGCGGGGGGGCAAAATGAGCAGTTCTTC. Translated: CSARAGGQNEQFF.